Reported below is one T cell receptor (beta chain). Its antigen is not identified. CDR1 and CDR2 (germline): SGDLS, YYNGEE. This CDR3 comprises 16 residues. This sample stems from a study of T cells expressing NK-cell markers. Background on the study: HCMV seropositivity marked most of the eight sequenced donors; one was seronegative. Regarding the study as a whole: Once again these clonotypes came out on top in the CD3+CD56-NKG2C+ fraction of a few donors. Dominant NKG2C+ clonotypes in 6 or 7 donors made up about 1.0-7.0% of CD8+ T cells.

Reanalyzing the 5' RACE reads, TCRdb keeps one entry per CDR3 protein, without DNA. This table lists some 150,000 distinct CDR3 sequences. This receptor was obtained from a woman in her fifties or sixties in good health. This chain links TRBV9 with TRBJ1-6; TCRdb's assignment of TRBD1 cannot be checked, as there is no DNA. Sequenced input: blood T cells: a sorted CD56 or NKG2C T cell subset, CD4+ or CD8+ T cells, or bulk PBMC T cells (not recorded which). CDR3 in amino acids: CASSPRGTGINSPLHF.